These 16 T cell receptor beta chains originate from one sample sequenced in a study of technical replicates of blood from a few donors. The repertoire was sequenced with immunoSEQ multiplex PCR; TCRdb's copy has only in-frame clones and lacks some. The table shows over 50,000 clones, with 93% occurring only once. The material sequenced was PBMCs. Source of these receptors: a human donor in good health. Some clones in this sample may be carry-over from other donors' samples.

CDR3 coding DNA: TGTGCCATCAGCACTTCGGACTATGGCTACACCTTC. It is translated as CAISTSDYGYTF. The V call is TRBV10-3, the J call TRBJ1-2; D gene unclear. The CDR3 has 12 residues. CDR1 is ENHRY and CDR2 is SYGVKD in the germline V gene. V was clipped by 6 bases and J by 3 bases, with 8 bases between them.

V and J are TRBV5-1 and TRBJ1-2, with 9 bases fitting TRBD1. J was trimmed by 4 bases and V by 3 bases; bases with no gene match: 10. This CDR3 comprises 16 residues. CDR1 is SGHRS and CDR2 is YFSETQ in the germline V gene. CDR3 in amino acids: CASSSQTGTGIYGYTF. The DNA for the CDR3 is TGCGCCAGCAGCTCGCAAACCGGGACAGGGATCTATGGCTACACCTTC.

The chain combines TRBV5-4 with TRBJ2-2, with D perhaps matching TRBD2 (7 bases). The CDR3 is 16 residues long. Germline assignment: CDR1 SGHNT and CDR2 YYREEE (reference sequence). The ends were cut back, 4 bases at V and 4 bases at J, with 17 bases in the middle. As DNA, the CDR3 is TGTGCCAGCAGCACAAAAGGGGGGGCGCCCACCGGGGAGCTGTTTTTT. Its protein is CASSTKGGAPTGELFF.

The CDR3, as DNA: TGTGCCAGCAGTTACATGGACAGGGGCCGCTATGGCTACACCTTC. Its protein product is CASSYMDRGRYGYTF. This chain links TRBV6-5 with TRBJ1-2; TRBD1 matches at 9 bases. Germline CDR1 reads MNHEY; CDR2 reads SVGAGI. The CDR3 runs 15 residues. Trimming cost V 2 bases and J 4 bases; bases outside gene matches: 5.

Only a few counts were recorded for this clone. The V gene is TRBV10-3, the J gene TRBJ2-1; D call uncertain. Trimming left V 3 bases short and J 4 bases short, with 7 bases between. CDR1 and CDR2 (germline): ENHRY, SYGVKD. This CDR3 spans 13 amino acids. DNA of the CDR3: TGTGCCATCAGTGAACCAGGATACAATGAGCAGTTCTTC. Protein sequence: CAISEPGYNEQFF.

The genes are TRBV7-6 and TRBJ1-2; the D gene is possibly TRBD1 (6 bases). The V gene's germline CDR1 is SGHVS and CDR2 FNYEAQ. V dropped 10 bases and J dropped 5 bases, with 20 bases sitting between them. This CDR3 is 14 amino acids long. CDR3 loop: CATTKDSFAYGYTF. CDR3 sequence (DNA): TGTGCCACTACGAAGGACAGCTTTGCTTATGGCTACACCTTC.

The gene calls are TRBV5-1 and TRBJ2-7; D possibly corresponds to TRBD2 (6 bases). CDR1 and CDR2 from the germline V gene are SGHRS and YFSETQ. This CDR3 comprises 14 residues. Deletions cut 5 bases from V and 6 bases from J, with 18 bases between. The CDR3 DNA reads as TGCGCCAGCAGAGCGCGCGGGGCCGCGGGCGAGCAGTACTTC. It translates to CASRARGAAGEQYF.

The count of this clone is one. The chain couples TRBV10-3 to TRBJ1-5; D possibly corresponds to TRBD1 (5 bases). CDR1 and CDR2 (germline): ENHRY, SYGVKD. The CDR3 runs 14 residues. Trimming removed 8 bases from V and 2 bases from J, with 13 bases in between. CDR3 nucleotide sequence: TGTGCCATCGCCGAAGGAGGGGGCAATCAGCCCCAGCATTTT. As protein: CAIAEGGGNQPQHF.

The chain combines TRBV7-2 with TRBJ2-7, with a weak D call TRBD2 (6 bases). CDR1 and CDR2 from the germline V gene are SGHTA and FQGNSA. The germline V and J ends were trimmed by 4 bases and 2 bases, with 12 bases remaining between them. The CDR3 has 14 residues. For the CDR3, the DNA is TGTGCCAGCAGCTCGGACTACCGAACCTACGAGCAGTACTTC. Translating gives CASSSDYRTYEQYF.

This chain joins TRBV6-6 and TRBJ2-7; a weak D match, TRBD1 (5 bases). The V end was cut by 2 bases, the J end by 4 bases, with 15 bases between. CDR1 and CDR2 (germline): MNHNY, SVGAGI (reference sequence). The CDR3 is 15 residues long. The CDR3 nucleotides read TGTGCCAGCAGTTACCAGGGTCGGACCGTTTACGAGCAGTACTTC. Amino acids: CASSYQGRTVYEQYF.

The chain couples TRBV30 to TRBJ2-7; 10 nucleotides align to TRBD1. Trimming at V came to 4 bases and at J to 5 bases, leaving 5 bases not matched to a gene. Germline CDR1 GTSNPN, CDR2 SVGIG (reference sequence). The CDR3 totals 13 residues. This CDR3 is CAWTRDRGHEQYF. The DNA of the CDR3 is TGTGCCTGGACCCGGGACAGGGGCCACGAGCAGTACTTC.

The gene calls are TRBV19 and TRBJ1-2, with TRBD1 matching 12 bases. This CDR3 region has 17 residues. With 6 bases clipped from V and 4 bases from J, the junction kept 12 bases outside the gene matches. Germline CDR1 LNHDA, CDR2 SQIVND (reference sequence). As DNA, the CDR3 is TGTGCCAGTAGCCGTACCGGGACAGGGGGCCCCGGCTATGGCTACACCTTC. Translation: CASSRTGTGGPGYGYTF.

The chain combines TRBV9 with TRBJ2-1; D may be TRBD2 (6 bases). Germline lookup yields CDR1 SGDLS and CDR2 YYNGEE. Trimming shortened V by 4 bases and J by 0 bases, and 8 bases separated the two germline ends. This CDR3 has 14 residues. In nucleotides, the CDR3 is TGTGCCAGCAGCCGGGACTTCTCCTACAATGAGCAGTTCTTC. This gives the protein CASSRDFSYNEQFF.

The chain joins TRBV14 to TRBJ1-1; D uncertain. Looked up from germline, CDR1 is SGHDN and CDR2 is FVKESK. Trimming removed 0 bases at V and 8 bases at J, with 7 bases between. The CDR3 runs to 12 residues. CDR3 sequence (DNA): TGTGCCAGCAGCCAAGATTCGAGGGAAGCTTTCTTT. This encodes CASSQDSREAFF.

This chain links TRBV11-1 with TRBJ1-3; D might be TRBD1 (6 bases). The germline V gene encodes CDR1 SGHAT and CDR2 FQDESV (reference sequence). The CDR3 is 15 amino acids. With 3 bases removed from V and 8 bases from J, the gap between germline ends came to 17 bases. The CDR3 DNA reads TGTGCCAGCAGCTTGAGTTCCAGGGGACAAGACACCATATATTTT. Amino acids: CASSLSSRGQDTIYF.

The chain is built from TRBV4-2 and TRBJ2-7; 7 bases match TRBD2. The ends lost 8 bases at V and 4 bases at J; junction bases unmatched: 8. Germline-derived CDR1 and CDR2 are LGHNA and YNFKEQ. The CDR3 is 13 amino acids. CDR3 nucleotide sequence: TGTGCCAGCGGGCGGGAGCGTTCATACGAGCAGTACTTC. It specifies CASGRERSYEQYF.